The 22 T cell receptor beta chains below come from one sample, sequenced in a study of cytomegalovirus exposure and HLA in healthy donors. The primer mix had 60 Vbeta and 13 Jbeta primers. Method: immunoSEQ multiplex PCR; TCRdb's copy keeps in-frame clones and lacks some. In the table there are 200,000 or so clones, about three quarters of which are singletons. The sequencing sample was made of PBMCs. The receptor source for this set is a woman aged 30 to 39 in good health and CMV-seropositive.

The chain uses TRBV18 and TRBJ2-4; D perhaps matches TRBD1 (5 bases). This CDR3 contains 15 residues. Per germline, CDR1 KGHSH and CDR2 LQKENI. With 4 bases removed from V and 2 bases from J, the gap between germline ends came to 12 bases. CDR3 nucleotide sequence: TGTGCCAGCTCACGACCGACAGAAACCAAAAACATTCAGTACTTC. Encoded protein: CASSRPTETKNIQYF.

The J gene is TRBJ1-6, the V gene TRBV11-3; D may be TRBD1 (6 bases). Germline V gives CDR1 SGHNT, CDR2 YENEEA. The CDR3 has 17 amino acids. Trimming removed 2 bases from V and 0 bases from J, with 11 bases in between. This CDR3 reads CASSLSQGASYNSPLHF. The CDR3 nucleotides are TGTGCCAGCAGCTTATCACAGGGAGCCTCCTATAATTCACCCCTCCACTTT.

V usage is TRBV5-1 and J usage is TRBJ1-2; 10 nucleotides match TRBD1. CDR3 length equals 13 residues. With V trimmed by 7 bases and J by 12 bases, 12 bases remained unmatched. The germline V gene has CDR1 SGHRS and CDR2 YFSETQ. CDR3 residues: CASRPGTGEENTF. The CDR3 DNA follows: TGCGCCAGCCGACCCGGGACAGGGGAGGAAAACACCTTC.

This chain connects TRBV7-2 to TRBJ2-7, with D possibly being TRBD2 (6 bases). The V gene lost 6 bases and the J gene lost 6 bases, with 18 bases spanning the gap. Germline V gene sequence: CDR1 SGHTA, CDR2 FQGNSA. The CDR3 loop spans 14 amino acids. For the CDR3, the DNA is TGTGCCAGCAGGGTGGGTGGCGGGGTAGGCGAGCAGTACTTC. Translating it yields CASRVGGGVGEQYF.

The CDR3 here is CASSLSPRGNQPQHF. CDR3 bases: TGTGCCAGCAGTTTATCTCCCAGAGGGAATCAGCCCCAGCATTTT. The J gene is TRBJ1-5, the V gene TRBV27; D is unclear. CDR3 length equals 15 residues. V dropped 0 bases and J dropped 4 bases, with 10 bases sitting between them. Germline assignment: CDR1 MNHEY and CDR2 SMNVEV (reference sequence).

This clone was seen only a few times. The chain links TRBV28 to TRBJ1-3; 7 bases match TRBD1. Germline loops: CDR1 MDHEN, CDR2 SYDVKM. This CDR3 region has 16 residues. V was pared by 3 bases and J by 0 bases, with 5 bases of the junction left unmatched. The CDR3: CASSFETGLSGNTIYF. The CDR3 region has the DNA TGTGCCAGCAGTTTCGAGACAGGGCTCTCTGGAAACACCATATATTTT.

The chain employs TRBV7-2 and TRBJ2-1, with 11 bases lining up with TRBD2. V was clipped by 6 bases and J by 7 bases; unmatched bases: 20. The CDR3 is 19 residues long. Germline V gene sequence: CDR1 SGHTA, CDR2 FQGNSA. CDR3 sequence reads: CASRPHSWTSGLQMNEQFF. CDR3 DNA sequence: TGTGCCAGCAGACCCCATTCCTGGACTAGCGGGCTGCAAATGAATGAGCAGTTCTTC.

Worth noting for this clone: Different DNA sequences within this sample yield the same CDR3. The V gene is TRBV28, the J gene TRBJ2-7, with unresolved D. The CDR3 runs 12 residues. Germline CDR1 reads MDHEN; CDR2 reads SYDVKM. With 3 bases removed from V and 6 bases from J, the gap between germline ends came to 9 bases. The CDR3 protein is CASSLAGFEQYF. In DNA form, the CDR3 reads TGTGCCAGCAGTTTGGCAGGATTCGAGCAGTACTTC.

V is TRBV4-3 and J is TRBJ2-3; D gene ambiguous. Germline-derived CDR1 and CDR2 are LGHNA and YSLEER. This CDR3 spans 14 amino acids. The V end was cut by 0 bases, the J end by 1 base, with 5 bases between. CDR3: CASSQDGGTDTQYF. The CDR3 bases are TGCGCCAGCAGCCAAGATGGAGGCACAGATACGCAGTATTTT.

The rearrangement uses TRBV28 and TRBJ1-1; TRBD1 might be the D (6 bases). Germline V lookup: CDR1 MDHEN, CDR2 SYDVKM. The CDR3 has 16 amino acids. Trimming left V 4 bases short and J 5 bases short, with 20 bases between. CDR3 protein: CASSYLYGQYRTEAFF. The DNA of the CDR3 is TGTGCCAGCAGTTACCTCTATGGACAGTATCGAACTGAAGCTTTCTTT.

The rearrangement joins TRBV29-1 to TRBJ1-1; 8 positions agree with TRBD1. V was pared by 2 bases and J by 0 bases, with 11 bases of the junction left unmatched. CDR3 length equals 17 residues. Germline CDR1 is SQVTM and CDR2 is ANQGSEA. The DNA for the CDR3 is TGCAGCGTTGAATGCACGGACAGGGAGCTCATGAACACTGAAGCTTTCTTT. Translation gives CSVECTDRELMNTEAFF.

The chain couples TRBV29-1 to TRBJ2-1; the match to TRBD2 covers 7 bases. V lost 4 bases, J lost 8 bases, and 5 bases stayed unmatched. The CDR3 has 12 residues. Germline assignment: CDR1 SQVTM and CDR2 ANQGSEA. The CDR3 nucleotides are TGCAGCGTTGTCGAGGGGAGGGATGAGCAGTTCTTC. The encoded protein is CSVVEGRDEQFF.

This clone was counted once. The V gene is TRBV9, the J gene TRBJ2-6, with D perhaps TRBD1 (5 bases). CDR3 length: 17 amino acids. V was clipped by 4 bases and J by 1 base, with 15 bases between them. Germline CDR1 and CDR2: SGDLS and YYNGEE. CDR3 coding DNA: TGTGCCAGCAGCTCGAGCAGGGTACCGTCTGGGGCCAACGTCCTGACTTTC. Translated, it gives CASSSSRVPSGANVLTF.

This clone was counted between two and nine times. This chain links TRBV6-5 with TRBJ1-5, with D possibly TRBD1 on 6 matching bases. The CDR3 contains 14 residues. V gave up 0 bases and J gave up 6 bases, with 9 bases separating them. The V gene's germline CDR1 is MNHEY and CDR2 SVGAGI. The CDR3 DNA is TGTGCCAGCAGTTACTCGCCAGGGGTTCAGCCCCAGCATTTT. Protein: CASSYSPGVQPQHF.

This chain joins TRBV2 and TRBJ2-7; TRBD1 agrees at 11 bases. This CDR3 is built from 14 residues. Germline lookup yields CDR1 SNHLY and CDR2 FYNNEI. V lost 5 bases and J lost 5; bases outside the gene matches: 5. CDR3 coding DNA: TGTGCCAGCAGTAAGGGACAGGGGGTTGACGAGCAGTACTTC. Amino acid sequence: CASSKGQGVDEQYF.

This clone was observed a few times. The chain uses TRBV6-1 and TRBJ1-1, with a tentative D call TRBD1 (5 bases). The length of the CDR3 is 13 residues. Trimming removed 7 bases from V and 5 bases from J, with 14 bases in between. The V gene's germline CDR1 is MNHNS and CDR2 SASEGT. CDR3 protein: CASIPGGRTEAFF. The CDR3 nucleotides are TGTGCCAGCATCCCGGGGGGGAGAACTGAAGCTTTCTTT.

CDR3 DNA sequence: TGTGCCAGCAGCTTGACGGCTAGCCTATATCGAAAGAATGAGCAGTTCTTC. Protein: CASSLTASLYRKNEQFF. The chain has TRBV5-4 and TRBJ2-1, with D possibly being TRBD2 (5 bases). This CDR3 has 17 residues. The V gene's germline CDR1 is SGHNT and CDR2 YYREEE (reference sequence). V lost 1 base, J lost 7 bases, and 21 bases lay in between. The variable domain in full, with the rest retrieved from reference TRBV5-4 and TRBJ2-1, is ETGVTQSPTHLIKTRGQQVTLRCSSQSGHNTVSWYQQALGQGPQFIFQYYREEENGRGNFPPRFSGLQFPNYSSELNVNALELDDSALYLCASSLTASLYRKNEQFFGPGTRLTVL.

The chain carries TRBV18 and TRBJ1-5; 10 bases map to TRBD1. Trimming took 3 bases from V and 0 from J; bases not matched to a gene: 2. There are 16 residues in the CDR3. CDR1 is KGHSH, CDR2 LQKENI, per germline. This CDR3 is CASSPGTGDSNQPQHF. The CDR3 DNA is TGTGCCAGCTCACCGGGGACAGGGGATAGCAATCAGCCCCAGCATTTT.

V gene TRBV7-9 combines with J gene TRBJ1-5, with 10 bases fitting TRBD1. Germline V CDR1 and CDR2: SEHNR, FQNEAQ (reference sequence). With V trimmed by 5 bases and J by 0 bases, 1 base remained unmatched. The CDR3 runs to 15 residues. The CDR3 protein is CASSRDRGSNQPQHF. Written as DNA, the CDR3 is TGTGCCAGCAGCCGGGACAGGGGTAGCAATCAGCCCCAGCATTTT.

The chain couples TRBV4-3 to TRBJ2-7; TRBD2 matches 10 bases. This CDR3 spans 17 amino acids. Germline V CDR1 and CDR2: LGHNA, YSLEER. Trimming took 0 bases from V and 7 from J; bases not matched to a gene: 12. DNA for the CDR3: TGCGCCAGCAGCCAAGACTCGTATAGCGGGGGGACTCGGGAGCAGTACTTC. Its translation is CASSQDSYSGGTREQYF.

This rearrangement joins TRBV6-6 to TRBJ1-1; no clear D gene. This CDR3 is built from 15 residues. Germline assignment: CDR1 MNHNY and CDR2 SVGAGI (reference sequence). Trimming pared 5 bases from V and 6 bases from J, leaving 19 bases between. CDR3 residues: CASSPLGRVPPEAFF. The CDR3 nucleotides read TGTGCCAGCAGTCCCCTGGGGAGGGTGCCCCCTGAAGCTTTCTTT.

This chain uses TRBV18 with TRBJ1-1; D remains ambiguous. The CDR3 contains 16 residues. V gave up 6 bases and J gave up 0 bases, with 17 bases separating them. Germline V lookup: CDR1 KGHSH, CDR2 LQKENI. CDR3 sequence: CASSPGRTYLNTEAFF. Written as DNA, the CDR3 is TGTGCCAGCTCCCCCGGGAGGACCTACTTGAACACTGAAGCTTTCTTT.